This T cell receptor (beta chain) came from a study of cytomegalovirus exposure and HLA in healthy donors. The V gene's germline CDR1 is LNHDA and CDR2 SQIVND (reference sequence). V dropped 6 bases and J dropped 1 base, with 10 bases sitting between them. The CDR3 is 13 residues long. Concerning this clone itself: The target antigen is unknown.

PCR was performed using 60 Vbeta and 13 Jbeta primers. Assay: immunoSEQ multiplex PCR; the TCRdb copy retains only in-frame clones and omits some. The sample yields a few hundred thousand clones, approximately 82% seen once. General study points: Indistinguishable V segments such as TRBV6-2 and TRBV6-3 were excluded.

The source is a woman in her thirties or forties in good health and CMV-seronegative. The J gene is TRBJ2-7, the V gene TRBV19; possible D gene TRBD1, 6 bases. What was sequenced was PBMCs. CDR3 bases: TGTGCCAGTAGCCGGACAGTGTCCTACGAGCAGTACTTC. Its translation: CASSRTVSYEQYF.